A selection of T cell receptor beta chains follows, all from one sample in a study of monozygotic twins with inflammatory bowel disease. From the 5' RACE reads, TCRdb lists one entry per CDR3 protein and no DNA. The sample's table shows roughly 200,000 distinct CDR3 sequences. The specimen was blood. Receptors were obtained from a human donor with ulcerative colitis or Crohn's disease, or a healthy co-twin of an affected twin (not recorded which). The CDR3 runs from the conserved cysteine through the conserved F or W.

TRBV7-3	TRBJ1-2	CASSPTGTEPWYGYTF
TRBV18	TRBJ1-4	CASSEVYPNEKLFF
TRBV20-1	TRBJ2-2	CSARKEPTGELFF
TRBV7-9	TRBJ2-7	CASSLDQRGRYEQYF
TRBV5-6	TRBJ1-1	CASSPGLGMNAEAFF
TRBV16	TRBJ1-1	CASSWRGMNTEAFF
TRBV23-1	TRBJ2-1	CASSQLGQYNEQFF
TRBV5-1	TRBJ2-1	CASSLGLAASNEQFF
TRBV5-1	TRBJ1-4	CASSLLGGGNNEKLFF
TRBV18	TRBJ1-1	CASSPLDVLSLGTEAFF
TRBV20-1	TRBJ2-7	CSARGDSNQQYF
TRBV3-1	TRBJ1-5	CASSLRQADQPQHF
TRBV6-5	TRBJ2-3	CASSSTGTSSTDTQYF
TRBV5-5	TRBJ1-1	CASSVTGVNTEAFF
TRBV20-1	TRBJ1-2	CSARPGTDFYGYTF
TRBV7-9	TRBJ1-4	CASSRGQTNEKLFF
TRBV7-9	TRBJ2-2	CASRRTGTGNTGELFF
TRBV2	TRBJ2-2	CASRETSGTNTGELFF
TRBV5-5	TRBJ1-1	CASSPTGSGFAEAFF
TRBV29-1	TRBJ2-3	CSVGSGVTDTQYF
TRBV5-6	TRBJ1-1	CASSLWRRTGLNTEAFF
TRBV5-1	TRBJ2-1	CASSLRAGSSYNEQFF
TRBV25-1	TRBJ2-2	CASSARTGGTGELFF
TRBV18	TRBJ2-7	CASSPSGISYEQYF
TRBV20-1	TRBJ2-6	CSARGTGAGANVLTF
TRBV6-1	TRBJ1-6	CASSRTDIGSPLHF
TRBV5-4	TRBJ1-2	CASRPKGGLDGYTF
TRBV18	TRBJ2-5	CASSPRSTGLGETQYF
TRBV12-3/TRBV12-4	TRBJ2-1	CASSLGGDRGFYNEQFF
TRBV14	TRBJ2-1	CASSPWEGGFYNEQFF
TRBV18	TRBJ2-1	CASSATGSSYNEQFF
TRBV18	TRBJ2-5	CASSPGQGDVRETQYF
TRBV20-1	TRBJ1-1	CSARFPGPNPEAFF
TRBV4-1	TRBJ2-7	CASSSRWVSYEQYF
TRBV5-5	TRBJ2-1	CASSLTLETYNEQFF
TRBV7-9	TRBJ1-1	CASSLGGQQNTEAFF
TRBV5-1	TRBJ2-7	CASSPEGNYEQYF
TRBV5-1	TRBJ1-2	CASSSRDRGLGGYTF
TRBV7-9	TRBJ2-2	CASHSRQGANTGELFF
TRBV29-1	TRBJ1-1	CSYKTGGPNTEAFF
TRBV6-1	TRBJ1-4	CASTKKTGPNEKLFF